These T cell receptor beta chains were read from a single sample in a study of CD8+CD57+ T cells in acquired aplastic anemia. TCRdb called the reads again in MiXCR, with one record for every CDR3 protein. The repertoire consists of 200,000 to 250,000 distinct CDR3 sequences, with approximately 65% occurring once and the leading ten covering roughly 62%. The sequencing input was sorted CD4+, CD8+, or CD8+CD57+ T cells (not recorded which) from PBMCs. The receptors were gathered from a human donor with aplastic anemia. The CDR3 runs from the conserved cysteine through the conserved F or W. Each record gives: V gene, J gene, clone size, D gene, CDR3 DNA, CDR3 protein. The D gene is left open where the match is weak. For some rows the clone size is stated as once, few or many, or as a class when expanded; others skip it.

v_call: TRBV30; j_call: TRBJ1-2; clone_size: -; d_call: -; cdr3_nt: TGTGCCTGGAGCCCGATGGGCTATGGCTACACCTTC; cdr3_aa: CAWSPMGYGYTF
v_call: TRBV9; j_call: TRBJ2-7; clone_size: -; d_call: TRBD1; cdr3_nt: TGTGCCAGCAGCGTATCAGGGGGCGAGCAGTACTTC; cdr3_aa: CASSVSGGEQYF
v_call: TRBV20-1; j_call: TRBJ1-6; clone_size: few; d_call: -; cdr3_nt: TGCAGTGCTAGCTCCACCGACTCAGGGGTTAATTCACCCCTCCACTTT; cdr3_aa: CSASSTDSGVNSPLHF
v_call: TRBV10-2; j_call: TRBJ1-5; clone_size: many; d_call: -; cdr3_nt: TGCGCCAGCAACCAGGGAAATAGCAATCAGCCCCAGCATTTT; cdr3_aa: CASNQGNSNQPQHF
v_call: TRBV20-1; j_call: TRBJ2-7; clone_size: -; d_call: TRBD2; cdr3_nt: TGCAGTGCTAGAGGCCGGACTAGCGGAGCGCTCAACGAGCAGTACTTC; cdr3_aa: CSARGRTSGALNEQYF
v_call: TRBV12-3/TRBV12-4; j_call: TRBJ2-7; clone_size: many; d_call: TRBD1; cdr3_nt: TGTGCCAGCAGTTTGACAGGGGACGGAGAGCAGTACTTC; cdr3_aa: CASSLTGDGEQYF
v_call: TRBV5-1; j_call: TRBJ2-6; clone_size: -; d_call: -; cdr3_nt: TGCGCCAGCAGCAGGGACTTGGGCCCTGGGGCCAACGTCCTGACTTTC; cdr3_aa: CASSRDLGPGANVLTF
v_call: TRBV24-1; j_call: TRBJ2-1; clone_size: many; d_call: TRBD2; cdr3_nt: TGTGCCACCAGTGATTCAGCGGGGATCTCCTACAATGAGCAGTTCTTC; cdr3_aa: CATSDSAGISYNEQFF
v_call: TRBV27; j_call: TRBJ1-2; clone_size: many; d_call: -; cdr3_nt: TGTGCCAGCAGAGGGACTGAAGGCTACACCTTC; cdr3_aa: CASRGTEGYTF
v_call: TRBV7-2; j_call: TRBJ2-7; clone_size: -; d_call: TRBD1; cdr3_nt: TGTGCCAGCAGCTTAGCTGGACAGGGCTCAGTCTTC; cdr3_aa: CASSLAGQGSVF
v_call: TRBV7-9; j_call: TRBJ1-2; clone_size: -; d_call: -; cdr3_nt: TGTGCCAGCAGCTTAGGGAGTGGCTACACCTTC; cdr3_aa: CASSLGSGYTF
v_call: TRBV6-1; j_call: TRBJ2-7; clone_size: -; d_call: -; cdr3_nt: TGTGCCACCCGAGCGGGTTCCTCCTACGAGCAGTACTTC; cdr3_aa: CATRAGSSYEQYF
v_call: TRBV5-1; j_call: TRBJ2-7; clone_size: -; d_call: -; cdr3_nt: TGCGCCAGCAGCGACACCTACGAGCAGTACTTC; cdr3_aa: CASSDTYEQYF
v_call: TRBV9; j_call: TRBJ1-6; clone_size: -; d_call: TRBD1; cdr3_nt: TGTGCCAGCAGCGCAACCAGGGGGCCTGATTCACCCCTCCACTTT; cdr3_aa: CASSATRGPDSPLHF
v_call: TRBV10-1; j_call: TRBJ2-7; clone_size: few; d_call: -; cdr3_nt: TGCGCCAACAGGGCGTCCTCCTACGAGCAGTACTTC; cdr3_aa: CANRASSYEQYF
v_call: TRBV29-1; j_call: TRBJ2-1; clone_size: -; d_call: TRBD2; cdr3_nt: TGCAGCGCTAGCGGGGGGCAGAGCTCCTACAATGAGCAGTTCTTC; cdr3_aa: CSASGGQSSYNEQFF
v_call: TRBV19; j_call: TRBJ2-7; clone_size: -; d_call: -; cdr3_nt: TGTGCCAGTAGTGGAGGGGGTCCCTACGAGCAGTACTTC; cdr3_aa: CASSGGGPYEQYF
v_call: TRBV20-1; j_call: TRBJ1-6; clone_size: -; d_call: TRBD1; cdr3_nt: TGCAGTGCTAGAGCGGGGACAGAGAATTCACCCCTCCACTTT; cdr3_aa: CSARAGTENSPLHF
v_call: TRBV2; j_call: TRBJ2-7; clone_size: -; d_call: -; cdr3_nt: TGTGCCAGCAGAAATCAGGGAACCTACGAGCAGTACTTC; cdr3_aa: CASRNQGTYEQYF
v_call: TRBV9; j_call: TRBJ1-2; clone_size: -; d_call: -; cdr3_nt: TGTGCCAGCAGCGTAGCCCCAAACTATGGCTACACCTTC; cdr3_aa: CASSVAPNYGYTF
v_call: TRBV18; j_call: TRBJ1-6; clone_size: many; d_call: -; cdr3_nt: TGTGCCAGCTCACTGGCCGGGGATAATTCACCCCTCCACTTT; cdr3_aa: CASSLAGDNSPLHF
v_call: TRBV20-1; j_call: TRBJ2-7; clone_size: -; d_call: TRBD1; cdr3_nt: TGCAGTGCTAGAGGGGACAGGCGATCCTACGAGCAGTACTTC; cdr3_aa: CSARGDRRSYEQYF
v_call: TRBV7-8; j_call: TRBJ1-1; clone_size: -; d_call: TRBD1; cdr3_nt: TGTGCCAGCAGCTCCGGCCCGTCGGGACAGGGGGGGGTTACTGAAGCTTTCTTT; cdr3_aa: CASSSGPSGQGGVTEAFF
v_call: TRBV29-1; j_call: TRBJ2-5; clone_size: few; d_call: -; cdr3_nt: TGCAGCGTTCTTTCAAGACAGCCAAATTTAGAGACCCAGTACTTC; cdr3_aa: CSVLSRQPNLETQYF
v_call: TRBV10-3; j_call: TRBJ2-3; clone_size: -; d_call: TRBD1; cdr3_nt: TGTGCCATCAGTGAGCCCGGGACAGGGGTTACAGATACGCAGTATTTT; cdr3_aa: CAISEPGTGVTDTQYF
v_call: TRBV15; j_call: TRBJ2-7; clone_size: few; d_call: -; cdr3_nt: TGTGCCACCAGCAGAGATCGAGGGCCCTACGAGCAGTACTTC; cdr3_aa: CATSRDRGPYEQYF
v_call: TRBV20-1; j_call: TRBJ2-7; clone_size: few; d_call: -; cdr3_nt: TGCAGTGCTAGGCTCGGGGGCTTCTACGAGCAGTACTTC; cdr3_aa: CSARLGGFYEQYF
v_call: TRBV7-9; j_call: TRBJ2-7; clone_size: -; d_call: -; cdr3_nt: TGTGCCAGCAGCTTGAAGGACAGAGACTACGAGCAGTACTTC; cdr3_aa: CASSLKDRDYEQYF
v_call: TRBV7-2; j_call: TRBJ1-1; clone_size: -; d_call: -; cdr3_nt: TGTGCCAGCAGCTTCGAATGGAACACTGAAGCTTTCTTT; cdr3_aa: CASSFEWNTEAFF
v_call: TRBV7-4; j_call: TRBJ2-7; clone_size: -; d_call: -; cdr3_nt: TGTGCCAGCAGCTTAGTCGCCAGCAGAAGGTACGAGCAGTACTTC; cdr3_aa: CASSLVASRRYEQYF
v_call: TRBV15; j_call: TRBJ2-7; clone_size: few; d_call: -; cdr3_nt: TGTGCCACCTCCCCGTCCCGTTACTACGAGCAGTACTTC; cdr3_aa: CATSPSRYYEQYF